This entry features one T cell receptor (beta chain) sequence. The record originates from a study of blood T cell repertoires in COVID-19. TCRdb's table, derived via immunoSEQ multiplex PCR, lists solely in-frame clones and lacks some. The table shows roughly 78,000 clones, with approximately 82% occurring only once. The length of the CDR3 is 16 residues. Germline lookup yields CDR1 SGHRS and CDR2 YFSETQ. The germline V and J ends were trimmed by 4 bases and 2 bases, with 17 bases remaining between them. V gene TRBV5-1 combines with J gene TRBJ2-3; TRBD2 might be the D (6 bases). This receptor was taken from a woman at least 80 years old with acute or convalescent COVID-19. Specimen: peripheral blood. As DNA, the CDR3 is TGCGCCAGCAGCCCGGCGGGACGGCAAAACACAGATACGCAGTATTTT. It codes for CASSPAGRQNTDTQYF.